This TCR beta chain was identified during a study of early T cells in non-severe SARS-CoV-2 infection (dated by TCRdb to the early 2020s). Describing the broader study: TCR sequencing used bulk RNA from unsorted whole blood, so alpha and beta chains could not be paired.

CDR1 SGHNT and CDR2 YYREEE were looked up in the germline V gene (reference sequence). The CDR3 goes from the cysteine to the phenylalanine over 14 residues. This entry keeps only the CDR3 DNA: 42 bases, framed from base 1. Trimmed from V: 4 bases; trimmed from J: 1 base; junction bases lacking a gene match: 4. This was a case-control study nested in a cohort of healthcare workers in London, UK, who had nasopharyngeal swab PCR tests and blood samples taken every week. Healthcare workers were enrolled in the week of the UK lockdown, from 23 to 31 March 2020, and were followed every week for up to about 16 weeks. The receptor library was made with 5' RACE. The run used a NextSeq 500. The TCR library protocol attached unique molecular identifiers to individual cDNA molecules to correct for sequencing error and PCR bias. Sequencing covered both TCR alpha and beta chains, and within each sample the abundances of alpha and beta sequences were tightly co-correlated. The study's own analysis went as follows. Decombinator V4 was used to annotate the V gene, J gene and CDR3 of the TCR sequences. TCRs were defined as expanded if a significant change between any two time points was detected under a Poisson model with p below 0.0001. TCR abundances were normalised to the total number of TCRs sequenced per sample and were expressed as counts per million. TRAV1-2 paired with TRAJ12, TRAJ20 or TRAJ33 defined MAIT TCRs, while TRAV10 paired with TRAJ18 defined iNKT TCRs. A search of VDJdb, accessed on 1 November 2021, was run for TCRs annotated to CMV, EBV and SARS-CoV-2, with TCRs annotated for multiple antigens excluded. In TCRdb, the public reads were trimmed at Q25 with fastp and aligned with MiXCR, with productive beta chains retained. Entries that share a CDR3 protein sequence are merged under the most common genes and DNA. None of the V and J calls come from the authors' own analysis; TCRdb made them. Counted in this sample were about 80,000 distinct CDR3 sequences; about 11% of them appeared once. Around 5% of the sample belongs to the ten largest clones.

The investigation overall reported the following: VDJdb matching was skewed toward anti-spike CD8 responses and likely underestimated virus-specific expansions by missing private and CD4 specificities.

Ten or more counts support this clonotype. This receptor's antigen is unknown. There are no base qualities to consult, and no much larger clone falls within one base. Material: whole blood. Here the chain combines TRBV5-4 and TRBJ1-1, and 7 bases in between align with TRBD1. The clonotype comes from an adult who was a healthcare worker with PCR-confirmed SARS-CoV-2 infection or an uninfected control (not recorded which). CDR3 region: CASSTGQANTEAFF. At the DNA level, the sequence is TGTGCCAGCAGCACCGGACAGGCGAACACTGAAGCTTTCTTT.